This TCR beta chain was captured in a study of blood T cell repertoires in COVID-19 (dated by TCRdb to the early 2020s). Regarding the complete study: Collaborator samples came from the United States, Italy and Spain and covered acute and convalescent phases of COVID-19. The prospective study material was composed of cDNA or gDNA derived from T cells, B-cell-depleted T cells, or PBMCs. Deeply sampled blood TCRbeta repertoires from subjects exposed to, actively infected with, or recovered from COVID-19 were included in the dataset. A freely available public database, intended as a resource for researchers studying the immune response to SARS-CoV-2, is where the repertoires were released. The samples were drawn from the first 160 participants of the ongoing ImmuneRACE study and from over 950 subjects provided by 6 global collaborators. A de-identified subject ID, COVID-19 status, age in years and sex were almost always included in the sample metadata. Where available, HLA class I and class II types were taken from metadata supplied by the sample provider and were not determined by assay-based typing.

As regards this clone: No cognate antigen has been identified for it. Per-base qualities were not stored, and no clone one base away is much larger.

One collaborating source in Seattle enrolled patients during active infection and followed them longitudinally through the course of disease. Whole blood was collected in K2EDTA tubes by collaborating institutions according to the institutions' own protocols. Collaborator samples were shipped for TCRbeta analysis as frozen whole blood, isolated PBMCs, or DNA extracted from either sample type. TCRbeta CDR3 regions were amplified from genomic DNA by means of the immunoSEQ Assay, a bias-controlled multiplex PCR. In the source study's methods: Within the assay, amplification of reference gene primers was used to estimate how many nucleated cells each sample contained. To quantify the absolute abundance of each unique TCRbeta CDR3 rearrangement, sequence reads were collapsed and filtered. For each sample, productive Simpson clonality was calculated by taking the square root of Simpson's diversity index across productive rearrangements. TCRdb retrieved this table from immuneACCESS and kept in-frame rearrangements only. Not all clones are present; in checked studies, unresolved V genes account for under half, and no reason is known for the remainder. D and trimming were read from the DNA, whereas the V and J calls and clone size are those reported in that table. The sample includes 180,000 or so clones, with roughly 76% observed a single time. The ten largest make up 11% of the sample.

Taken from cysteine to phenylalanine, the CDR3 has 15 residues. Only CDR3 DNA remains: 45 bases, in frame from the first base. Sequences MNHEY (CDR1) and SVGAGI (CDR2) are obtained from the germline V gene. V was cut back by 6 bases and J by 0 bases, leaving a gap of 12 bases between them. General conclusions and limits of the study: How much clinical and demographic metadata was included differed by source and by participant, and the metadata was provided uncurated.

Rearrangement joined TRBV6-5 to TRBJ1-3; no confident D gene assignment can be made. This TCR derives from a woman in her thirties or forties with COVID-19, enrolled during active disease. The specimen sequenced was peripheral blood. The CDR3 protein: CASSSGPSSGNTIYF. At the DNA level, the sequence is TGTGCCAGCAGCTCTGGCCCCAGCTCTGGAAACACCATATATTTT.